These T cell receptor beta chains were read from a single sample in a study of blood T cell repertoires in COVID-19. Here immunoSEQ multiplex PCR was the method, and the copy in TCRdb shows in-frame clones only, minus some. The repertoire consists of under 250,000 clones, with 83% occurring once and the leading ten covering about 3.9%. Sequencing was carried out using PBMCs or T cells enriched from blood (not recorded which). The receptors here all came from a woman in her 40s who had been exposed to COVID-19. CDR3s include the opening cysteine and the closing phenylalanine or tryptophan. D genes are given only for firm matches. A row's size may be missing; if present it is once, few, many or a size class.

d_call: -; clone_size: -; v_call: TRBV4-2; j_call: TRBJ2-7; cdr3_nt: TGTGCCAGCAGCCAAGAGGGCCCGGTCCCCTACGAGCAGTACTTC; cdr3_aa: CASSQEGPVPYEQYF
d_call: TRBD1; clone_size: -; v_call: TRBV19; j_call: TRBJ1-1; cdr3_nt: TGTGCCAGTAGTATAGTGAGGGGACAGTCCGGGGCCATGAACACTGAAGCTTTCTTT; cdr3_aa: CASSIVRGQSGAMNTEAFF
d_call: TRBD1; clone_size: once; v_call: TRBV27; j_call: TRBJ2-7; cdr3_nt: TGTGCCAGCAGTCCCCTACAGGGGGGATCCTACGAGCAGTACTTC; cdr3_aa: CASSPLQGGSYEQYF
d_call: TRBD1; clone_size: -; v_call: TRBV6-5; j_call: TRBJ2-5; cdr3_nt: TGTGCCAGCAGAACAGGGGACGAGACCCAGTACTTC; cdr3_aa: CASRTGDETQYF
d_call: TRBD2; clone_size: -; v_call: TRBV3-1/TRBV3-2; j_call: TRBJ2-7; cdr3_nt: TGTGCCAGCGGGGGGGGTAGCTACGAGCAGTACTTC; cdr3_aa: CASGGGSYEQYF
d_call: -; clone_size: -; v_call: TRBV5-5; j_call: TRBJ1-2; cdr3_nt: TGTGCCAGCAGCTTATATGGGGGGGCGTCCTCCCCAGCTAACTATGGCTACACCTTC; cdr3_aa: CASSLYGGASSPANYGYTF
d_call: TRBD1; clone_size: -; v_call: TRBV27; j_call: TRBJ1-6; cdr3_nt: TGTGCCAGCAGTTTGAGGGCGGGACAGGGAGTTTCACCCCTCCACTTT; cdr3_aa: CASSLRAGQGVSPLHF
d_call: -; clone_size: -; v_call: TRBV27; j_call: TRBJ2-5; cdr3_nt: TGTGCCAGCAGTTCTGGACTTTCACAAGAGACCCAGTACTTC; cdr3_aa: CASSSGLSQETQYF
d_call: TRBD2; clone_size: -; v_call: TRBV12-3/TRBV12-4; j_call: TRBJ2-1; cdr3_nt: TGTGCCAGCACTAAGCGGGGGAACAATGAGCAGTTCTTC; cdr3_aa: CASTKRGNNEQFF
d_call: -; clone_size: -; v_call: TRBV28; j_call: TRBJ2-7; cdr3_nt: TGTGCCAGCAGTCCCCCGACCCAGGGTATTCGCTCCTACGAGCAGTACTTC; cdr3_aa: CASSPPTQGIRSYEQYF
d_call: -; clone_size: -; v_call: TRBV14; j_call: TRBJ1-2; cdr3_nt: TGTGCCAGCAGCCAAACAAGGGGCTATGGCTACACCTTC; cdr3_aa: CASSQTRGYGYTF
d_call: -; clone_size: -; v_call: TRBV5-4; j_call: TRBJ1-2; cdr3_nt: TGTGCCAGCAGCTTGGGGGGGAACAGGGAAAACTATGGCTACACCTTC; cdr3_aa: CASSLGGNRENYGYTF
d_call: TRBD1; clone_size: -; v_call: TRBV19; j_call: TRBJ1-3; cdr3_nt: TGTGCCAGTGACGCGAGGGGGCGATCTGGAAACACCATATATTTT; cdr3_aa: CASDARGRSGNTIYF
d_call: TRBD2; clone_size: -; v_call: TRBV10-3; j_call: TRBJ2-5; cdr3_nt: TGTGCCATCAGGGGTAGCGGGGGGCAAGAGACCCAGTACTTC; cdr3_aa: CAIRGSGGQETQYF
d_call: -; clone_size: -; v_call: TRBV15; j_call: TRBJ2-1; cdr3_nt: TGTGCCACCAGCAGAGATATGTGGCAGGCGTATGAGCAGTTCTTC; cdr3_aa: CATSRDMWQAYEQFF
d_call: -; clone_size: many; v_call: TRBV9; j_call: TRBJ1-1; cdr3_nt: TGTGCCAGCAGCGTAGCAGGGCGGACTGAAGCTTTCTTT; cdr3_aa: CASSVAGRTEAFF